This T cell receptor beta chain comes out of a study of CD8 T cells in ankylosing spondylitis. Overall study findings and caveats: Enrichment of disease-linked clones was reportedly significant in matched ankylosing spondylitis synovial fluid. Before this, some motif variants had been reported in reactive arthritis synovial fluid and blood.

In TCRdb, the 5' RACE reads were re-called with MiXCR into one record per CDR3 protein. The data hold roughly 250,000 distinct CDR3 sequences, with around 7.8% observed a single time. This clonotype was recorded at least ten times. The antigen remains undetermined. Between the trimmed V and J ends, which lost 6 bases and 3 bases, there was a span of 13 bases. CDR3 length: 14 amino acids. In germline, CDR1 is MNHEY, CDR2 SVGEGT. The receptor's source is a male donor with ankylosing spondylitis or in good health (not recorded which). The material sequenced was blood, either unsorted or a sorted T cell fraction (not recorded which). The chain links TRBV6-2 or TRBV6-3 to TRBJ2-3; D might be TRBD2 (6 bases). Here the CDR3 DNA reads TGTGCCAGCAGATTAGCGGTCCTAACAGATACGCAGTATTTT. Its translation is CASRLAVLTDTQYF.